This T cell receptor beta chain is from a study of cytomegalovirus exposure and HLA in healthy donors. Study-wide results and limits: The productive fraction for most TCR beta V segments was about 90% or about 30% in an earlier analysis. A highly shared variant cluster was judged a likely technical artifact. Clonal expansion was found to be greater in HLA-associated TCR beta chains than in equally common others in a later analysis.

Primers for the PCR totalled 60 Vbeta and 13 Jbeta. Data came from immunoSEQ multiplex PCR; TCRdb stores just in-frame clones and leaves some out. Among some 160,000 clones, approximately 80% were seen once, and the ten largest hold 1.9%. This clone has only a few counts. Its antigen is as yet unknown. Germline V gives CDR1 MNHEY, CDR2 SVGAGI. Trimming left V 5 bases short and J 5 bases short, with 13 bases between. CDR3 length: 14 amino acids. The sequenced sample was PBMCs. This chain uses TRBV6-5 with TRBJ2-1; TRBD1 might be the D (5 bases). The TCR was taken from a man aged 18-30 years in good health and CMV-seronegative. This chain's CDR3 is CASSEGAEHNEQFF. The CDR3 nucleotides are TGTGCCAGCAGTGAAGGGGCTGAGCACAATGAGCAGTTCTTC.